The rows below give T cell receptor beta chains drawn from one sample of a study of PD-1 blockade in classical Hodgkin lymphoma. Sequencing was performed with immunoSEQ multiplex PCR; in TCRdb, only in-frame clones are kept and a portion is missing. The sample includes 37,000 or so clones, about 90% of them seen just once. Sequenced material: peripheral blood mononuclear cells (PBMCs), taken before the second cycle of nivolumab. The receptors come from a human donor with classical Hodgkin lymphoma. CDR3s leave out the opening cysteine and the closing phenylalanine or tryptophan. Part of the rows lack a size; the others show once, few, many or a class for expanded clones.

cdr3_length	clone_size	v_call	j_call	cdr3_aa
14	-	TRBV7-3	TRBJ2-2	ASSLPGLAVQGELF
12	once	TRBV6-1	TRBJ2-3	ASSDTSFADTQY
12	-	TRBV29-1	TRBJ2-3	SVEREAGTDTQY
13	-	TRBV5-6	TRBJ2-5	ASSLAQGLLETQY
16	-	TRBV7-3	TRBJ1-3	ASSLTGTGTGSGNTIY
11	-	TRBV11-2	TRBJ1-2	ASSPYSEGSYT
12	-	TRBV28	TRBJ2-7	ATRKNSGTYEQY
13	-	TRBV28	TRBJ1-5	ASSPTGSNNQPQH
13	-	TRBV7-7	TRBJ2-1	ASSRTSGSWNEQF
10	-	TRBV11-3	TRBJ1-3	ASSLTGSTIY
9	-	TRBV30	TRBJ1-1	AWSVGFEAF
11	-	TRBV6-5	TRBJ1-1	ASRRSPSTEAF
12	-	TRBV11-2	TRBJ2-5	ASSLVRGPGTQY
12	-	TRBV15	TRBJ2-3	AVARDLSTDTQY
9	-	TRBV29-1	TRBJ2-1	SVVEGGEQF
13	-	TRBV27	TRBJ2-7	ATSQLGTASEWEY
12	-	TRBV19	TRBJ1-4	ASSVTNRNEKLF
13	few	TRBV7-9	TRBJ1-2	ASSLGRGPLYGYT
12	-	TRBV18	TRBJ1-4	ASSPDRTNEKLF
14	-	TRBV29-1	TRBJ2-7	SVGGVLAGLRYEQY
17	-	TRBV7-9	TRBJ2-3	ASSLAFRLGQGFTDTQY
12	-	TRBV6-5	TRBJ1-4	ASSQRGTNEKLF
13	-	TRBV1	TRBJ2-3	TSSQPSGVTDTQY
11	-	TRBV5-1	TRBJ1-4	ASSHILNEKLF
12	few	TRBV28	TRBJ2-7	ASSLIGGLGEQY
11	-	TRBV28	TRBJ2-7	ASSYGGSYEQY
13	-	TRBV4-2	TRBJ2-1	ASSQGASGANEQF
13	-	TRBV5-6	TRBJ2-1	ASSETGVTYNEQF
10	-	TRBV10-2	TRBJ1-2	AISAGGDGYT
12	-	TRBV18	TRBJ2-3	ASSPPGPFDTQY
12	-	TRBV4-1	TRBJ1-2	ASSQGTGRGGYT
16	-	TRBV19	TRBJ2-3	ASSTRGTGSYSTDTQY
14	-	TRBV4-1	TRBJ1-5	ASSQVLQAGYQPQH
13	-	TRBV6-1	TRBJ2-3	ASSELGGGTDTQY
12	-	TRBV7-9	TRBJ1-4	ASSPQGFGGKLF
15	once	TRBV2	TRBJ2-2	ASSQGLGNINTGELF
13	-	TRBV4-1	TRBJ2-7	ASSLDAGAGYEQY
15	once	TRBV4-1	TRBJ2-7	ASSQYPGLAGLNDLY
13	-	TRBV5-6	TRBJ1-1	ASSFFGLGDTEAF
13	-	TRBV10-2	TRBJ2-3	ASDGTPGGTDTQY
13	-	TRBV5-1	TRBJ2-2	ASSLRTGFSGELF
13	few	TRBV18	TRBJ2-1	ASSHSELVYNEQF
13	-	TRBV15	TRBJ1-2	ATSRGWGGAEGYT
13	-	TRBV19	TRBJ2-1	ASSILREPPNEQF
10	once	TRBV2	TRBJ1-1	ASTPDGTEAF
13	-	TRBV6-6	TRBJ1-2	ASSPYGMTGGGYT
14	-	TRBV10-3	TRBJ2-1	AISDSGIEITNEQF
15	once	TRBV29-1	TRBJ2-7	SVEDLSIAGTSYEQY
10	-	TRBV29-1	TRBJ2-5	SVAGQLETQY
10	-	TRBV1	TRBJ2-1	TSSPPRAAQF
13	-	TRBV6-5	TRBJ1-1	ASSFGQPPRTEAF
12	-	TRBV4-2	TRBJ2-2	ASSLPGGVGELF
13	-	TRBV19	TRBJ2-3	ASSPYPGLADTQY